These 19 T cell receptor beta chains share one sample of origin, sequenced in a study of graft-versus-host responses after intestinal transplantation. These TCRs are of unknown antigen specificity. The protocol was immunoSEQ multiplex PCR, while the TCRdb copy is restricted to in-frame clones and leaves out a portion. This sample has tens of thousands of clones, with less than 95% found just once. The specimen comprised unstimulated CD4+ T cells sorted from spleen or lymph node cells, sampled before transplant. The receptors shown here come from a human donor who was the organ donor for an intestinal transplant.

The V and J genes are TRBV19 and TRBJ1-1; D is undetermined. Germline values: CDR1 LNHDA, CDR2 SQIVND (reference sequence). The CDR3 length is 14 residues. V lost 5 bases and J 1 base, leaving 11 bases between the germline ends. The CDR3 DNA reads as TGTGCCAGTAGTCCCCTTTCAGGGAACACTGAAGCTTTCTTT. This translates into CASSPLSGNTEAFF.

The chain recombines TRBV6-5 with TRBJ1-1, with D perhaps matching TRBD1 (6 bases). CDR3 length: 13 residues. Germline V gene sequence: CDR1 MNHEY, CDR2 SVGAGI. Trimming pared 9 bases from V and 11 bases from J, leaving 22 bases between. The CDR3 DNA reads TGTGCCAGTAAAGCACCAGGGGCCCTGGCCGCTTTCTTT. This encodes CASKAPGALAAFF.

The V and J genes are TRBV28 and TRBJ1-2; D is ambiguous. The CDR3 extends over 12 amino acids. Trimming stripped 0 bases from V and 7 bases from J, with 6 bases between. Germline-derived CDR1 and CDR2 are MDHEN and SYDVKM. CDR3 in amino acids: CASSLWGFGYTF. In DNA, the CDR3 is TGTGCCAGCAGTTTATGGGGGTTTGGCTACACCTTC.

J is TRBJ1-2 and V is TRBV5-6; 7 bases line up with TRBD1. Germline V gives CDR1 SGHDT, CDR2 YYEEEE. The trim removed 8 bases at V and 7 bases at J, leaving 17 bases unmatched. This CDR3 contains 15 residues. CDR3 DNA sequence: TGTGCCAGTAAAAACAGGGGCCTACTAGGGGCTGGCTACACCTTC. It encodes CASKNRGLLGAGYTF.

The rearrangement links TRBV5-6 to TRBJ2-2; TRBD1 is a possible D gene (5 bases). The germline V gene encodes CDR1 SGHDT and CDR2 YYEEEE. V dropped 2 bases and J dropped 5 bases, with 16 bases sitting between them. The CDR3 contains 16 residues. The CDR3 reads CASSFRQGRNTGELFF. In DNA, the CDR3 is TGTGCCAGCAGCTTTCGGCAGGGAAGAAATACCGGGGAGCTGTTTTTT. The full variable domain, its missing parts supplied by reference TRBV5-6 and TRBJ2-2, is DAGVTQSPTHLIKTRGQQVTLRCSPKSGHDTVSWYQQALGQGPQFIFQYYEEEERQRGNFPDRFSGHQFPNYSSELNVNALLLGDSALYLCASSFRQGRNTGELFFGEGSRLTVL.

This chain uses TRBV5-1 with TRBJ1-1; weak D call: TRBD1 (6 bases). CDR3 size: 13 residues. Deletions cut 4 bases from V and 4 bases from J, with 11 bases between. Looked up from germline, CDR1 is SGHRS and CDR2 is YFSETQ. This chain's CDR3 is CASSIQGTTEAFF. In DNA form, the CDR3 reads TGCGCCAGCAGCATACAGGGTACCACTGAAGCTTTCTTT.

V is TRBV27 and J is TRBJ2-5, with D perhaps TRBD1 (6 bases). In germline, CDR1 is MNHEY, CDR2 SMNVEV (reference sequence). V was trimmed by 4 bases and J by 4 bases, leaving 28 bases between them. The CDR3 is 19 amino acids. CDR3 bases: TGTGCCAGCAGTTCGTTGACAGGCACTAGACCCTTCTTCCTAGAGACCCAGTACTTC. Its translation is CASSSLTGTRPFFLETQYF.

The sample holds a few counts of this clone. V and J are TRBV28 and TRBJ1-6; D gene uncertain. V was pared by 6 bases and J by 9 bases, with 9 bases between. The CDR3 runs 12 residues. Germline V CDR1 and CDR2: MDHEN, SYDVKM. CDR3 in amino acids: CASSPVGSPLHF. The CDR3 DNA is TGTGCCAGCAGCCCCGTGGGTTCACCCCTCCACTTT. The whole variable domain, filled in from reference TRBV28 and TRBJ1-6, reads DVKVTQSSRYLVKRTGEKVFLECVQDMDHENMFWYRQDPGLGLRLIYFSYDVKMKEKGDIPEGYSVSREKKERFSLILESASTNQTSMYLCASSPVGSPLHFGNGTRLTVT.

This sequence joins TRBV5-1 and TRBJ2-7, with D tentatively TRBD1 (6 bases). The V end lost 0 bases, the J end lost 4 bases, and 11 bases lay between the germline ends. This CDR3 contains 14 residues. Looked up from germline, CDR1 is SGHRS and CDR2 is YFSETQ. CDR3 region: CASSLAGRGYEQYF. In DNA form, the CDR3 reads TGCGCCAGCAGCTTGGCTGGCAGGGGTTACGAGCAGTACTTC.

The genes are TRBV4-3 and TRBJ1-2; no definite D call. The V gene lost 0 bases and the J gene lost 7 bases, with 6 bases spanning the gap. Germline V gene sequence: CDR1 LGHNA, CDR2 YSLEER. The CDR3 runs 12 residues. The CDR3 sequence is CASSQDGLGYTF. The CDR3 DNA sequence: TGCGCCAGCAGCCAAGATGGACTTGGCTACACCTTC.

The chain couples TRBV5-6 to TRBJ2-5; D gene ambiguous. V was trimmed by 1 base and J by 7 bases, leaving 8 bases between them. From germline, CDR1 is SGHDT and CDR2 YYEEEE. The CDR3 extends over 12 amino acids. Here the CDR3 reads CASSLTAGTQYF. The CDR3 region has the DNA TGTGCCAGCAGCTTGACAGCAGGGACCCAGTACTTC.

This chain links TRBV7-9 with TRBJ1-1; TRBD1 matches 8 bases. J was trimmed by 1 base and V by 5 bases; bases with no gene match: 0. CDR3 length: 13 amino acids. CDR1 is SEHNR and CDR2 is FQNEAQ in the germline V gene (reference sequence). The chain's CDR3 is CASSDRGNTEAFF. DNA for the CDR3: TGTGCCAGCAGCGACAGGGGGAACACTGAAGCTTTCTTT. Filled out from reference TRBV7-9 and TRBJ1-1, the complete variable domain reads DTGVSQNPRHKITKRGQNVTFRCDPISEHNRLYWYRQTLGQGPEFLTYFQNEAQLEKSRLLSDRFSAERPKGSFSTLEIQRTEQGDSAMYLCASSDRGNTEAFFGQGTRLTVV.

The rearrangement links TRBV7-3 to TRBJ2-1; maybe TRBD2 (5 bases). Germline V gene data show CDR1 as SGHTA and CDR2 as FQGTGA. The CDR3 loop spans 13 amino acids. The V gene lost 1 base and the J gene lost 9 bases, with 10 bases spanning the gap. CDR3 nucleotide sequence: TGTGCCAGCAGCTTAAGAATCGGAGGTGAGCAGTTCTTC. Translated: CASSLRIGGEQFF.

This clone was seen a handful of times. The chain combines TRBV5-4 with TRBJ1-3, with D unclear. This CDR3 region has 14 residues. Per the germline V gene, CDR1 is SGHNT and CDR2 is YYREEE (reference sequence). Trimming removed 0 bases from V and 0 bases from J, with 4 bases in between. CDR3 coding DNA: TGTGCCAGCAGCTTGGGACACTCTGGAAACACCATATATTTT. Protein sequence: CASSLGHSGNTIYF.

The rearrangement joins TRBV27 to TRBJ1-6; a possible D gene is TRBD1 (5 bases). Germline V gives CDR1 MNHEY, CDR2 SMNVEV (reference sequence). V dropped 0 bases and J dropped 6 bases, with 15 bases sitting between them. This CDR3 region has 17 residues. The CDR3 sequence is CASSLSSQGAPNSPLHF. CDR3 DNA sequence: TGTGCCAGCAGTTTATCGAGCCAGGGCGCTCCTAATTCACCCCTCCACTTT.

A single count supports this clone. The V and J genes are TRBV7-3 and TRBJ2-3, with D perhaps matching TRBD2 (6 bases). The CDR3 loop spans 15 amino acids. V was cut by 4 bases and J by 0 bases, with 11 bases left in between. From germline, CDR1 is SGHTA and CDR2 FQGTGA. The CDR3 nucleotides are TGTGCCAGCAGCTCCCAGCGGGCGAGCACAGATACGCAGTATTTT. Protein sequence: CASSSQRASTDTQYF.

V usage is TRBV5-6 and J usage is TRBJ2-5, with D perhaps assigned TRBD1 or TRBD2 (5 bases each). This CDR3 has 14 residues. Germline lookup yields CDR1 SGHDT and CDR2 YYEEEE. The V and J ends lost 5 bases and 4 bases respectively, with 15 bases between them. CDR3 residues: CASSSGADPETQYF. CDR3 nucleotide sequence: TGTGCCAGCAGTTCCGGGGCCGACCCAGAGACCCAGTACTTC. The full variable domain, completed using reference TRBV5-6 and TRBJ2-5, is DAGVTQSPTHLIKTRGQQVTLRCSPKSGHDTVSWYQQALGQGPQFIFQYYEEEERQRGNFPDRFSGHQFPNYSSELNVNALLLGDSALYLCASSSGADPETQYFGPGTRLLVL.

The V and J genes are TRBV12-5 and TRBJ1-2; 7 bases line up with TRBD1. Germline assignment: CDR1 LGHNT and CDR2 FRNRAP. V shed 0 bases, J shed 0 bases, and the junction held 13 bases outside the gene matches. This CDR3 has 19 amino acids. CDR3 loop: CASGLVGGTRGLANYGYTF. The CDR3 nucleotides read TGTGCTAGTGGTTTGGTAGGGGGCACACGGGGTTTAGCTAACTATGGCTACACCTTC.

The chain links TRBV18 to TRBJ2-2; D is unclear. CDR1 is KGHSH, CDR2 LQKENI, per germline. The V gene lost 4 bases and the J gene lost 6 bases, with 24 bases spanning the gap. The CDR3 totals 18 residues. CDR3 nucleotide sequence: TGTGCCAGCTCACTTATTGGGTGGAGCTCAAGCGTGGCCGGGGAGCTGTTTTTT. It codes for CASSLIGWSSSVAGELFF.